This T cell receptor beta chain was captured by sequencing in a study of shared clonotypes between healthy human individuals. Study as a whole: CD4 naive cells filled three plates per donor, CD4 memory three, CD8 naive two and CD8 memory one.

Original methodology: Junction-only immunoSEQ data arrived without quality scores, meaning filtering differed. Measured with immunoSEQ multiplex PCR; TCRdb has only the in-frame clones, and not every one. The V and J calls and the clone size are those of that table, but D and trimming were determined from the DNA. There are millions of clones in the sample; roughly nine tenths occur only once, and roughly 0.13% lies in the top ten. CD4+ cells were split into CD45RA+ naive and CD45RA-negative memory subsets. Germline CDR1 is SGHVS and CDR2 is FQNEAQ. The CDR3 totals 16 residues. Trimming stripped 1 base from V and 0 bases from J, with 13 bases between.

The receptor was isolated from a man aged 18 to 35 in good health. Sample: naive CD4+ T cells sorted from blood. Subset: CD45RA+ positively selected. The gene calls are TRBV7-8 and TRBJ2-7; D remains ambiguous. This CDR3 is CASSLVGRISSYEQYF. In DNA, the CDR3 is TGTGCCAGCAGCTTAGTCGGAAGGATCTCCTCCTACGAGCAGTACTTC.